This T cell receptor (beta chain) was sequenced during a study of blood T cell repertoires in COVID-19. The repertoire was sequenced with immunoSEQ multiplex PCR; TCRdb's copy has only in-frame clones and lacks some. The table records roughly 160,000 clones, approximately 86% of them present only once. Trimming took off 5 bases at V and 5 bases at J, with 16 bases between the two ends. Per the germline V gene, CDR1 is SGHTA and CDR2 is FQGNSA. CDR3 length equals 14 residues. This sequence originates from a man aged 60-69 years with acute or convalescent COVID-19. The chain combines TRBV7-2 with TRBJ2-7; TRBD2 is a possible D gene (6 bases). Sequenced input: peripheral blood. The CDR3 loop reads CASSLNGRYDEQYF. DNA of the CDR3: TGTGCCAGCAGCCTGAATGGGAGGTACGACGAGCAGTACTTC.